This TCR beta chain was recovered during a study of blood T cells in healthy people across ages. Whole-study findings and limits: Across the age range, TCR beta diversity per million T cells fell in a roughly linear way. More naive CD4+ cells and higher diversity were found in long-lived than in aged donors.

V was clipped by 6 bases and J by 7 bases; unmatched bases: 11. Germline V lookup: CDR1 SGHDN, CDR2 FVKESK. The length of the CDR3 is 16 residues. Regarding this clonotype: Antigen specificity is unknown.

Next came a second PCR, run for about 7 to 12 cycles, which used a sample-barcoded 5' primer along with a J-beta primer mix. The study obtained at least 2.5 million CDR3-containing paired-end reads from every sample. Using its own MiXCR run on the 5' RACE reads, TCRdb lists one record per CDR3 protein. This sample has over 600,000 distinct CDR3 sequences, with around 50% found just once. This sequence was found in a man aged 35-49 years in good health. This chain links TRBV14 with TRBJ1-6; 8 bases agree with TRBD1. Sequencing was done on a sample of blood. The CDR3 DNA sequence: TGTGCCAGCAGTCTAACCGGACAGGGTGTGAATTCACCCCTCCACTTT. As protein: CASSLTGQGVNSPLHF.